These 30 T cell receptor beta chains originate from one sample sequenced in a study of prognosis after radiotherapy for stage I lung cancer. CDR3 of TCR beta was amplified from genomic DNA via a two-round multiplex PCR. Primers were specific to each TRBV and TRBJ gene in first-round PCR. TCRdb used MiXCR to reprocess the multiplex PCR reads, holding one entry per CDR3 protein. Of around 30,000 distinct CDR3 sequences in the sample, around 34% were seen once. Source: PBMCs, taken before or after stereotactic body radiation therapy (not recorded which). These TCRs come from a donor aged 50 or older with non-small cell lung cancer.

This clonotype was counted ten times or more. The chain uses TRBV24-1 and TRBJ2-3, with 11 bases aligning to TRBD2. Germline CDR1 KGHDR, CDR2 SFDVKD. The trim removed 1 base at V and 6 bases at J, leaving 5 bases unmatched. There are 16 residues in the CDR3. The CDR3 nucleotides are TGTGCCACCAGTGATTTTAGCGGGGGGGCACCCGATACGCAGTATTTT. The encoded protein is CATSDFSGGAPDTQYF.

As regards this clonotype: A much larger clonotype is one base distant, so this may be a read error. The chain has TRBV12-3 or TRBV12-4 and TRBJ1-1; possibly TRBD1 for D (5 bases). This CDR3 region has 17 residues. CDR3 loop: CASSRTPRTFGNAEAFF. The CDR3 nucleotides are TGTGCCAGCAGTCGAACTCCCCGGACATTCGGGAACGCTGAAGCTTTCTTT.

Ten or more counts support this clonotype. The chain uses TRBV15 and TRBJ2-1; 10 nucleotides match TRBD2. With V trimmed by 1 base and J by 9 bases, 3 bases remained unmatched. The CDR3 is 14 amino acids. From germline, CDR1 is LNHNV and CDR2 YYDKDF (reference sequence). The CDR3 here is CATSRGSSGSEQFF. The CDR3 DNA reads TGTGCCACCAGCAGAGGCTCTAGCGGGAGTGAGCAGTTCTTC.

Points on this clonotype: This sequence may be a read error, since a much larger clone differs from it by one base. DNA of the CDR3: TGTGCCGTCAGTTACCGCGAGACAGGGCCCAATCAGCCCCAGCATTTT. This codes for CAVSYRETGPNQPQHF. The chain recombines TRBV6-5 with TRBJ1-5; TRBD1 aligns across 7 bases. The V segment lost 11 bases and the J segment 3 bases; nucleotides outside the gene matches: 16. CDR1 is MNHEY and CDR2 is SVGAGI in the germline V gene. The CDR3 spans 16 residues.

This chain's CDR3 is CSARGGLGSNVLTF. Written as DNA, the CDR3 is TGCAGTGCTAGAGGAGGACTAGGGTCCAACGTCCTGACTTTC. The chain recombines TRBV20-1 with TRBJ2-6; 7 bases map to TRBD2. This CDR3 comprises 14 residues. Losses at the gene ends were 1 base for V and 8 bases for J; bases not matched to a gene: 5. From germline, CDR1 is DFQATT and CDR2 SNEGSKA (reference sequence).

This clonotype was picked up many times. A read error is possible here, since a much larger clone lies one base away. The chain uses TRBV6-1 and TRBJ2-3, with TRBD1 identical over 8 bases. Germline loops: CDR1 MNHNS, CDR2 SASEGT. The CDR3 extends over 15 amino acids. V shed 6 bases, J shed 4 bases, and the junction held 9 bases outside the gene matches. CDR3 region: CASRPGTGGADTQYF. CDR3 DNA sequence: TGTGCCAGCAGACCCGGGACAGGTGGGGCAGATACGCAGTATTTT.

Details on this clonotype: This may be a read error: a much more frequent sequence differs by one nucleotide. The V and J genes are TRBV7-9 and TRBJ2-3, with D tentatively TRBD1 or TRBD2 (5 bases each). Germline CDR1 SEHNR, CDR2 FQNEAQ (reference sequence). The CDR3 is 14 amino acids. Deletions cut 5 bases from V and 2 bases from J, with 11 bases between. The CDR3 DNA is TGTGCCAGCAGCGTCGGGGCAGCCACAGATACGCAGTATTTT. Protein product: CASSVGAATDTQYF.

V gene TRBV6-9 combines with J gene TRBJ1-1, with D hard to call. The CDR3 extends over 13 amino acids. Trimming removed 3 bases at V and 1 base at J, with 6 bases between. Germline V gene sequence: CDR1 MNHGY, CDR2 SVAAGI. The CDR3 DNA reads as TGTGCCAGCAGTTACGGGCAGAACACTGAAGCTTTCTTT. It yields the protein CASSYGQNTEAFF.

This clonotype was detected many times. The rearrangement uses TRBV5-1 and TRBJ1-2; D is unclear. Trimming stripped 0 bases from V and 2 bases from J, with 5 bases between. The CDR3 extends over 13 amino acids. The V gene's germline CDR1 is SGHRS and CDR2 YFSETQ. CDR3 amino acids: CASSLAGNYGYTF. The CDR3 bases are TGCGCCAGCAGCTTGGCCGGCAACTATGGCTACACCTTC.

This clonotype was counted at least ten times. The chain recombines TRBV10-3 with TRBJ1-1; D gene ambiguous. The V and J ends lost 0 bases and 4 bases respectively, with 3 bases between them. The CDR3 consists of 12 residues. The germline V gene encodes CDR1 ENHRY and CDR2 SYGVKD. The DNA for the CDR3 is TGTGCCATCAGTGAGTCGATCACTGAAGCTTTCTTT. Translation gives CAISESITEAFF.

The chain has TRBV28 and TRBJ2-6; no firm D call. The CDR3 is 14 amino acids. V was trimmed by 5 bases and J by 2 bases, leaving 7 bases between them. Germline CDR1 and CDR2: MDHEN and SYDVKM. The CDR3 DNA sequence: TGTGCCAGCAGTGGTACGGCTGGGGCCAACGTCCTGACTTTC. It is translated as CASSGTAGANVLTF. Full variable domain (remainder filled in from reference TRBV28 and TRBJ2-6): DVKVTQSSRYLVKRTGEKVFLECVQDMDHENMFWYRQDPGLGLRLIYFSYDVKMKEKGDIPEGYSVSREKKERFSLILESASTNQTSMYLCASSGTAGANVLTFGAGSRLTVL.

This clonotype was picked up many times. The chain couples TRBV3-1 to TRBJ2-3; D gene unclear. The length of the CDR3 is 15 residues. Per the germline V gene, CDR1 is LGHDT and CDR2 is YNNKEL (reference sequence). Trimming pared 0 bases from V and 8 bases from J, leaving 15 bases between. CDR3 nucleotides: TGTGCCAGCAGCCAAGATCGTGCCACGGTCGGTACGCAGTATTTT. This gives the protein CASSQDRATVGTQYF.

The chain employs TRBV12-3 or TRBV12-4 and TRBJ2-1; 11 bases fit TRBD2. Trimming removed 5 bases from V and 8 bases from J; junction bases left unmatched: 5. This CDR3 has 14 residues. CDR3 sequence: CASSGLAGLYEQFF. The CDR3, as DNA: TGTGCCAGCAGTGGACTAGCGGGCCTCTATGAGCAGTTCTTC.

V is TRBV7-2 and J is TRBJ1-2; 9 bases are a match to TRBD1. Germline V CDR1 and CDR2: SGHTA, FQGNSA. J lost 0 bases, V lost 7 bases, and 6 bases had no gene match. The CDR3 extends over 15 amino acids. CDR3 nucleotide sequence: TGTGCCAGCACAACCCGGGACAGGGCTAACTATGGCTACACCTTC. It codes for CASTTRDRANYGYTF.

CDR3 protein: CASSQSPRSYNSPLHF. CDR3 nucleotide sequence: TGCGCCAGCAGCCAAAGTCCCCGCTCCTATAATTCACCCCTCCACTTT. The chain links TRBV4-3 to TRBJ1-6; no reliable D call. V was trimmed by 2 bases and J by 0 bases, leaving 8 bases between them. The CDR3 is 16 amino acids. The germline gives CDR1 LGHNA, CDR2 YSLEER.

Regarding this clonotype: With a much larger clone just one base away, this may be a read error. The chain is built from TRBV7-9 and TRBJ1-4; D not resolved. V lost 7 bases and J 7 bases, leaving 13 bases between the germline ends. Germline V gene sequence: CDR1 SEHNR, CDR2 FQNEAQ (reference sequence). The CDR3 spans 13 residues. The CDR3 region is CASTTSWCEKLFF. DNA for the CDR3: TGTGCCAGCACCACGAGCTGGTGTGAAAAACTGTTTTTT.

This clonotype was seen at least ten times. This sequence joins TRBV6-5 and TRBJ2-2; no clear D gene. Germline V gives CDR1 MNHEY, CDR2 SVGAGI. Trimming removed 4 bases at V and 4 bases at J, with 7 bases between. This CDR3 is built from 13 residues. The CDR3: CASSWSSTGELFF. The CDR3 nucleotides read TGTGCCAGCAGTTGGAGCAGCACCGGGGAGCTGTTTTTT.

Regarding this clonotype: A single base separates this from a much larger clone, so it may be a read error. The CDR3 DNA sequence: TGTGCCAGTAGTTCCGGGGGGGGCTCCTCCTACGAGCAGTACTTC. It is translated as CASSSGGGSSYEQYF. The chain links TRBV19 to TRBJ2-7; the match to TRBD2 covers 8 bases. The CDR3 covers 15 residues. The V gene's germline CDR1 is LNHDA and CDR2 SQIVND (reference sequence). Losses at the gene ends were 5 bases for V and 0 bases for J; bases not matched to a gene: 6.

Of note for this clonotype: Only one base separates this from a far larger clonotype, so it likely reflects a read error. Here the CDR3 reads CAISSGQAQNTEAFF. The CDR3 DNA is TGTGCCATCAGTTCCGGACAGGCCCAAAACACTGAAGCTTTCTTT. V and J are TRBV6-2 or TRBV6-3 and TRBJ1-1, with 7 bases lining up with TRBD1. From germline, CDR1 is MNHEY and CDR2 SVGEGT. The CDR3 loop spans 15 amino acids.

For this clonotype: A clone one base away is much larger, so this may be a read error. V usage is TRBV5-5 and J usage is TRBJ1-5, with D perhaps matching TRBD1 (6 bases). The CDR3 contains 15 residues. CDR1 and CDR2 (germline): SGHKS, YYEKEE (reference sequence). The CDR3 DNA reads TGTGCCAGCAGCTTGGTCGGGGACATTAATCAGCCCCATCATTTT. This translates into CASSLVGDINQPHHF. Looking up the rest from reference TRBV5-5 and TRBJ1-5 gives the full variable domain: DAGVTQSPTHLIKTRGQQVTLRCSPISGHKSVSWYQQVLGQGPQFIFQYYEKEERGRGNFPDRFSARQFPNYSSELNVNALLLGDSALYLCASSLVGDINQPHHFGDGTRLSIL.

The sample holds many counts of this clonotype. The V gene is TRBV18, the J gene TRBJ1-1; D is undetermined. Germline CDR1 KGHSH, CDR2 LQKENI. Trimming pared 5 bases from V and 1 base from J, leaving 11 bases between. This CDR3 region has 14 residues. CDR3 coding DNA: TGTGCCAGCTCATCGGCGGGCGAGAACACTGAAGCTTTCTTT. It yields the protein CASSSAGENTEAFF.

Within the sample, this clonotype is medium-sized. This chain joins TRBV12-3 or TRBV12-4 and TRBJ1-5; D perhaps matches TRBD1 (5 bases). Trimming pared 3 bases from V and 0 bases from J, leaving 6 bases between. CDR3 length: 14 amino acids. CDR3 DNA sequence: TGTGCCAGCAGTTTCGGGGGTAGCAATCAGCCCCAGCATTTT. It encodes CASSFGGSNQPQHF.

This clonotype was counted ten times or more. The V call is TRBV4-1, the J call TRBJ2-2, with a possible D match to TRBD2 (6 bases). The V and J ends lost 1 base and 10 bases respectively, with 19 bases between them. The CDR3 spans 16 residues. CDR1 MGHRA and CDR2 YSYEKL come from the germline V gene. CDR3 sequence: CASSQGLTPGLEELFF. The CDR3 DNA reads as TGCGCCAGCAGCCAAGGCCTTACTCCGGGACTTGAGGAGCTGTTTTTT.

This chain uses TRBV20-1 with TRBJ2-4; D uncertain. Germline assignment: CDR1 DFQATT and CDR2 SNEGSKA (reference sequence). Trimming left V 5 bases short and J 0 bases short, with 20 bases between. The CDR3 loop spans 17 amino acids. The CDR3 is CSALETRQLLAKNIQYF. As DNA, the CDR3 is TGCAGTGCTCTCGAGACTCGCCAACTTCTAGCCAAAAACATTCAGTACTTC.

This clonotype has just one count. A much bigger clone sits one base away, suggesting this may be a read error. The genes are TRBV10-3 and TRBJ2-5; D perhaps matches TRBD2 (6 bases). Germline loops: CDR1 ENHRY, CDR2 SYGVKD. The CDR3 is 14 residues long. The CDR3 nucleotides are TGTGCCATCAGTGAGTCATCCGGGGGAGAGAGCCAGTACTTC. Translation: CAISESSGGESQYF.

About this clonotype: A much bigger clone sits one base away, suggesting this may be a read error. The gene calls are TRBV5-4 and TRBJ2-3, with 10 bases that match TRBD2. Germline V gene sequence: CDR1 SGHNT, CDR2 YYREEE (reference sequence). This CDR3 contains 15 residues. CDR3 sequence (DNA): TGTTCCAGCTCCGTAACTAGCGGGAAGACAGATACGCAGTATTTT. It encodes CSSSVTSGKTDTQYF.

Comment on this clonotype: This is likely an artifact of a read error, given a far larger clone one base away. The V call is TRBV6-2 or TRBV6-3, the J call TRBJ2-7, with D possibly matching TRBD2 (7 bases). In germline, CDR1 is MNHEY, CDR2 SVGEGT. The CDR3 consists of 15 residues. V gave up 7 bases and J gave up 13 bases, with 29 bases separating them. CDR3 nucleotide sequence: TGTGCCAGCAAACAACAAGCACTTCAAGGGGGAGGGCATTACTTC. Translation gives CASKQQALQGGGHYF.

With respect to this clonotype: Since a much larger clone is just one base distant, this may be a read error. This sequence joins TRBV28 and TRBJ2-5; D ambiguous. The CDR3 loop spans 11 amino acids. Germline V gene data show CDR1 as MDHEN and CDR2 as SYDVKM. The V gene lost 6 bases and the J gene lost 9 bases, with 11 bases spanning the gap. In nucleotides, the CDR3 is TGTGCCAGCAGCCAATTAAAGGCCCAGTACTTC. Its translation: CASSQLKAQYF.

Turning to this clonotype: One junction end disagrees with the germline gene, perhaps due to a read error. The CDR3 sequence is CSARGSPGEETKYF. In DNA, the CDR3 is TGCAGTGCTAGAGGCTCGCCGGGTGAAGAGACCAAGTACTTC. V gene TRBV20-1 combines with J gene TRBJ2-5; no reliable D call. This CDR3 contains 14 residues. Germline CDR1 is DFQATT and CDR2 is SNEGSKA (reference sequence).

This clonotype was seen many times. The gene calls are TRBV7-9 and TRBJ2-3, with TRBD2 matching over 8 bases. The CDR3 has 15 amino acids. The V and J ends lost 5 bases and 1 base, in that order; junction bases with no gene match: 5. Germline CDR1 is SEHNR and CDR2 is FQNEAQ (reference sequence). DNA of the CDR3: TGTGCCAGCAGCAACCGGGGGGGAGGCACAGATACGCAGTATTTT. This translates into CASSNRGGGTDTQYF. Together with reference TRBV7-9 and TRBJ2-3, the CDR3 gives the full variable domain: DTGVSQNPRHKITKRGQNVTFRCDPISEHNRLYWYRQTLGQGPEFLTYFQNEAQLEKSRLLSDRFSAERPKGSFSTLEIQRTEQGDSAMYLCASSNRGGGTDTQYFGPGTRLTVL.